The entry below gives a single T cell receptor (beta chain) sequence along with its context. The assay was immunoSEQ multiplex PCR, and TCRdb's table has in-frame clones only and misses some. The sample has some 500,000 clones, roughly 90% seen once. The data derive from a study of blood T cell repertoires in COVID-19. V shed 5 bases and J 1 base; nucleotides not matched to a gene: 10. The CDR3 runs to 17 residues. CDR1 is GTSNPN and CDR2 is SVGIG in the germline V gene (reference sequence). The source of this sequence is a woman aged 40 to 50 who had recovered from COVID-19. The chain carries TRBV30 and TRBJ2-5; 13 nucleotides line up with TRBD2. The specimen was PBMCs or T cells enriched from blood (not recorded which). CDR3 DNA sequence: TGTGCCTGGGTTCGTAGTTGGACTAGCGGGAGCCAAGAGACCCAGTACTTC. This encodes CAWVRSWTSGSQETQYF.